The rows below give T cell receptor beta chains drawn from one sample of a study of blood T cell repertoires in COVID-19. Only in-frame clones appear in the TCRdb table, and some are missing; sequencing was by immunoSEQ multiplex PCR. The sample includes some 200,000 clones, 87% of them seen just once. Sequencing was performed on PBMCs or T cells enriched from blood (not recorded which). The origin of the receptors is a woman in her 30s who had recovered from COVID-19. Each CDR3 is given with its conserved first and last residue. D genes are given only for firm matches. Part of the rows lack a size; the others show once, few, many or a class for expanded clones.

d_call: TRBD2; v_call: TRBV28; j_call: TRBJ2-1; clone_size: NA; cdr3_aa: CASSLIGLAARNEQFF; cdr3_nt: TGTGCCAGCAGTTTAATTGGACTAGCGGCACGGAATGAGCAGTTCTTC
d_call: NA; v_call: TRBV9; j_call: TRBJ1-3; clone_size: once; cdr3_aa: CASSVGATGRNTIYF; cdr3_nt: TGTGCCAGCAGCGTAGGGGCGACAGGACGAAACACCATATATTTT
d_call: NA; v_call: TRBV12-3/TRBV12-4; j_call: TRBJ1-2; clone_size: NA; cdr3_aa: CASSYRVDGYTF; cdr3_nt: TGTGCCAGCAGCTACAGGGTGGATGGCTACACCTTC
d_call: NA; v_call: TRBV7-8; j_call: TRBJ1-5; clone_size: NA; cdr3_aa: CASSPRTVYSNQPQHF; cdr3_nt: TGTGCCAGCAGCCCTCGGACAGTTTATAGCAATCAGCCCCAGCATTTT
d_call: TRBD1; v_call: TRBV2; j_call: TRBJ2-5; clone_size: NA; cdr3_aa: CASITGQGLSKTQYF; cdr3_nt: TGTGCCAGCATCACAGGACAGGGGTTATCGAAGACCCAGTACTTC
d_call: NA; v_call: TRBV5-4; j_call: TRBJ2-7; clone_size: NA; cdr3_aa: CASSLHEAYEQYF; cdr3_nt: TGTGCCAGCAGCTTACACGAAGCCTACGAGCAGTACTTC
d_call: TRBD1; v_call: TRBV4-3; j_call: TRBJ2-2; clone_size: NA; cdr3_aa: CASSRGPGQGVTGELFF; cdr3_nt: TGCGCCAGCAGCCGCGGTCCGGGACAGGGAGTCACCGGGGAGCTGTTTTTT
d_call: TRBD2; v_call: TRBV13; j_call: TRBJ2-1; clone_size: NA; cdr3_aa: CASSLGRLAGGSSSYNEQFF; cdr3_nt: TGTGCCAGCAGCTTAGGACGACTAGCGGGGGGGTCCAGCTCCTACAATGAGCAGTTCTTC
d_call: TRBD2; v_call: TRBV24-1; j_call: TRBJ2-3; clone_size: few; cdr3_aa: CATSEPSGPTDTQYF; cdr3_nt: TGTGCCACCAGTGAGCCTAGCGGGCCCACAGATACGCAGTATTTT
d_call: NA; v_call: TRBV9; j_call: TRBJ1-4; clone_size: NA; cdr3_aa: CASSGSGNSREKLFF; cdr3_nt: TGTGCCAGCAGCGGATCAGGGAATTCGCGGGAAAAACTGTTTTTT
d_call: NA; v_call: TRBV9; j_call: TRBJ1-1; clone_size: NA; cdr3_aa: CASTITEGNKAFF; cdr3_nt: TGTGCCAGCACCATCACCGAGGGAAACAAAGCTTTCTTT
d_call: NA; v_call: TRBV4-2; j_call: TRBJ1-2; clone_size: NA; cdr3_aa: CASSQSNTGNGYGYTF; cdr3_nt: TGTGCCAGCAGCCAATCGAATACCGGGAATGGCTATGGCTACACCTTC
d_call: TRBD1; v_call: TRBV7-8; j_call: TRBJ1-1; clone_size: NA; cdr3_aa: CASSSRDRGGYGTEAFF; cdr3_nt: TGTGCCAGCAGCTCCCGGGACAGGGGAGGTTATGGCACTGAAGCTTTCTTT
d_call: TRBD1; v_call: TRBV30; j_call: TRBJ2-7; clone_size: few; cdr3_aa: CAWSVQGADEQYF; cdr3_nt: TGTGCCTGGAGTGTACAGGGGGCGGACGAGCAGTACTTC
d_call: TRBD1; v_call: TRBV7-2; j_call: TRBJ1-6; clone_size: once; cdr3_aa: CASSLRQGRMGSPLHF; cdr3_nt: TGTGCCAGCAGCTTGCGACAGGGAAGAATGGGTTCACCCCTCCACTTT
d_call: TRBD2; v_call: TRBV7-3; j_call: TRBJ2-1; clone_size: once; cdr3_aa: CASSLVSGRSNEQFF; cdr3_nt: TGTGCCAGCAGCTTAGTCAGCGGGAGATCGAATGAGCAGTTCTTC
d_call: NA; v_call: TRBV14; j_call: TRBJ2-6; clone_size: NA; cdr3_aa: CASNAKESGANVLTF; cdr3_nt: TGTGCCAGCAACGCTAAGGAGTCTGGGGCCAACGTCCTGACTTTC
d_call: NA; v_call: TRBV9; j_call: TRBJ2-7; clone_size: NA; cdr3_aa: CASSVDASRAYEQYF; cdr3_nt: TGTGCCAGCAGCGTAGATGCGTCCCGCGCCTACGAGCAGTACTTC
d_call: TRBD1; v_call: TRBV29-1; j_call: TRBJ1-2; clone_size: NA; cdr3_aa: CSARTGYYGYTF; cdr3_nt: TGCAGCGCCCGGACAGGGTACTATGGCTACACCTTC
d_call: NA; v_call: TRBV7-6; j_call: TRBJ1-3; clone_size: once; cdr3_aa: CASSLDPSSGNTIYF; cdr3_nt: TGTGCCAGCAGCTTAGACCCGAGCTCTGGAAACACCATATATTTT
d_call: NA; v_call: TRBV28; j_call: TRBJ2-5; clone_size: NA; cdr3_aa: CASSLTGTAEGETQYF; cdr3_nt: TGTGCCAGCAGTTTGACCGGGACAGCGGAGGGCGAGACCCAGTACTTC
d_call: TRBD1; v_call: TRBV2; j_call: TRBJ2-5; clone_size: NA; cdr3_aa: CARGQGSETQYF; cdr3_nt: TGTGCCAGAGGACAGGGGTCGGAGACCCAGTACTTC
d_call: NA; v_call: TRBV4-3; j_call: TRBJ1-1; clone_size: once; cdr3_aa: CASSQDRENTEAFF; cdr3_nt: TGCGCCAGCAGCCAAGATCGAGAGAACACTGAAGCTTTCTTT
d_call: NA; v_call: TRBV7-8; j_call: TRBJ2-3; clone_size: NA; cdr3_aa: CASTVASVDTQYF; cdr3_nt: TGTGCCAGCACCGTAGCTAGCGTAGATACGCAGTATTTT
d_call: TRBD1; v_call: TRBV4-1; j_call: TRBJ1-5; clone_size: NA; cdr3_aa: CASSPGQGPARPQHF; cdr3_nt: TGCGCCAGCAGCCCTGGACAGGGGCCCGCTAGGCCCCAGCATTTT
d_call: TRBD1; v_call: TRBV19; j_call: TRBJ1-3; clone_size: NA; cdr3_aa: CASSIQGAGNTIYF; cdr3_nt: TGTGCCAGTAGTATTCAGGGGGCTGGAAACACCATATATTTT
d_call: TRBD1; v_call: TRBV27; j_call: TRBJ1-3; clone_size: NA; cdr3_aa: CASSIYQGANTIYF; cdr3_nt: TGTGCCAGCAGTATCTATCAGGGGGCAAACACCATATATTTT
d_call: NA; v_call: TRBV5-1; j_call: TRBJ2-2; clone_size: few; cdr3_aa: CASSLAGVNTGELFF; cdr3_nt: TGCGCCAGCAGCTTGGCAGGGGTAAACACCGGGGAGCTGTTTTTT
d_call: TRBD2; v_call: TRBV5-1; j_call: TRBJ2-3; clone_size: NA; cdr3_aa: CASSPPSGDTDTQYF; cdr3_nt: TGCGCCAGCAGCCCTCCTAGCGGGGACACAGATACGCAGTATTTT
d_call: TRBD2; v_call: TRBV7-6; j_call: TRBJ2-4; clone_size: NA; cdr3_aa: CASSAAAGEVAKNIQYF; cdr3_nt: TGTGCCAGCAGCGCCGCTGCGGGAGAGGTTGCCAAAAACATTCAGTACTTC
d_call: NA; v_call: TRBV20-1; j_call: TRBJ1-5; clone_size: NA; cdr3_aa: CSASSGLQPQHF; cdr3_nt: TGCAGTGCTAGTTCTGGGCTTCAGCCCCAGCATTTT
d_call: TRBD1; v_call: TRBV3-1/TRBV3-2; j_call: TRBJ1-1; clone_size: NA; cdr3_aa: CASRLGPGQGRGTEAFF; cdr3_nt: TGTGCCAGCAGGCTGGGCCCGGGACAGGGTAGGGGAACTGAAGCTTTCTTT
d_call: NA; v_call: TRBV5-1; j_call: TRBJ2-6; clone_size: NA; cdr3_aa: CASSQLGVSGANVLTF; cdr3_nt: TGCGCCAGCAGCCAACTCGGAGTGTCTGGGGCCAACGTCCTGACTTTC
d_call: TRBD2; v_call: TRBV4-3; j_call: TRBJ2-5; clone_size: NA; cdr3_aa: CASSHRGGSGGTVGETQYF; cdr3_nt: TGCGCCAGCAGCCATAGGGGAGGTAGCGGGGGGACCGTCGGGGAGACCCAGTACTTC
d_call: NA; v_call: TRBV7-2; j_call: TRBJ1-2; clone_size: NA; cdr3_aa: CASSRPGGYGYTF; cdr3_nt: TGTGCCAGCAGCCGCCCCGGAGGATACGGCTACACCTTC
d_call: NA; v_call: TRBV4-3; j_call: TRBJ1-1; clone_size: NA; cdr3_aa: CASSQGRGTNTEAFF; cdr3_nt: TGCGCCAGCAGCCAAGGAAGGGGGACAAACACTGAAGCTTTCTTT
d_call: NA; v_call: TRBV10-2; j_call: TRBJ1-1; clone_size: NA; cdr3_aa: CASIRQAMNTEAFF; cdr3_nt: TGCGCCAGTATTCGACAGGCGATGAACACTGAAGCTTTCTTT
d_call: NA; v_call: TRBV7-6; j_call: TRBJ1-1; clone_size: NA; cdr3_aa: CASSLEQGRMNTEAFF; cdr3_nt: TGTGCCAGCAGCTTAGAGCAGGGGCGGATGAACACTGAAGCTTTCTTT
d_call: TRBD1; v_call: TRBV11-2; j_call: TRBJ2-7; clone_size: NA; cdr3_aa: CASRTGFYEQYF; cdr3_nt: TGTGCCAGTAGGACAGGTTTCTACGAGCAGTACTTC
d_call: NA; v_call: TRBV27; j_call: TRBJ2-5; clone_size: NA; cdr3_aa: CASSLSFSQETQYF; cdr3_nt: TGTGCCAGCAGTTTATCTTTCTCCCAAGAGACCCAGTACTTC
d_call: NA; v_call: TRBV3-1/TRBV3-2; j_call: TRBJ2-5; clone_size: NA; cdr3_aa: CASSQVGGTQYF; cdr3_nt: TGTGCCAGCAGCCAAGTCGGCGGGACCCAGTACTTC
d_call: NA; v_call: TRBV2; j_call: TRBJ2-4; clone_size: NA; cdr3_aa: CASSSEAKNIQYF; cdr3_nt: TGTGCCAGCAGCAGTGAAGCCAAAAACATTCAGTACTTC
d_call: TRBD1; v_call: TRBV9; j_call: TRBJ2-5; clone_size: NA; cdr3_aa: CASSPRTGGETQYF; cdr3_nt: TGTGCCAGCAGCCCACGGACAGGGGGGGAGACCCAGTACTTC
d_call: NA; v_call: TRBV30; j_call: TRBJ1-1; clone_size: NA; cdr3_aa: CAWRGNRANTEAFF; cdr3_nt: TGTGCCTGGAGAGGTAACAGGGCGAACACTGAAGCTTTCTTT